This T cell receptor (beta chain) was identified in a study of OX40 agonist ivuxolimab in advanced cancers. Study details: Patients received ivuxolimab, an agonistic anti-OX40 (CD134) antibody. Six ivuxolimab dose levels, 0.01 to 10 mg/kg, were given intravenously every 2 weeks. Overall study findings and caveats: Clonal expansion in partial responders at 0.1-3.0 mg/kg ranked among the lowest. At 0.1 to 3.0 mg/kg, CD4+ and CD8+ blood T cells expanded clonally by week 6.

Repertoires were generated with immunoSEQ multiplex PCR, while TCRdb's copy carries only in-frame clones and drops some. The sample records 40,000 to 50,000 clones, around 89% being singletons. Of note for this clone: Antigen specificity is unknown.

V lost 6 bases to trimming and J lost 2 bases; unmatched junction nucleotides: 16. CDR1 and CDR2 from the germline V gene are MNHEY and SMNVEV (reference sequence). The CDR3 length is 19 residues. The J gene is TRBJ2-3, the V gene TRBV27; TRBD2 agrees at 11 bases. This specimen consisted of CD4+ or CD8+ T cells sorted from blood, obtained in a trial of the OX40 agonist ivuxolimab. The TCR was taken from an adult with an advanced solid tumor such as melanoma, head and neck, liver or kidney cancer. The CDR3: CASSSTSGTSGSLTDTQYF. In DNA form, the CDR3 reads TGTGCCAGCAGCTCTACTTCCGGGACTAGCGGATCGCTCACAGATACGCAGTATTTT.